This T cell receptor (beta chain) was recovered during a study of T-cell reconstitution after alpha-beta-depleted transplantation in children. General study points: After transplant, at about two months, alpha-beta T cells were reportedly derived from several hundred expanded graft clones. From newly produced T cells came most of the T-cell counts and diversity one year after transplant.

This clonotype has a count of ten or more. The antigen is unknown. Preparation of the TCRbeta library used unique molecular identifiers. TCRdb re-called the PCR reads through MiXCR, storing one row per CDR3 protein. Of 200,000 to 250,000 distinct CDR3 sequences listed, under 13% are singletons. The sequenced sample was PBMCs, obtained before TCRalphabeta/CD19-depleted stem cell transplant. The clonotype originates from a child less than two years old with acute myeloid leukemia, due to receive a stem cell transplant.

CDR3 sequence (DNA): TGCGCCAGCAGCTTGGAGAGTGCGAGCTACGAGCAGTACTTC. Its protein product is CASSLESASYEQYF. The chain is built from TRBV5-1 and TRBJ2-7; D not resolved. The germline CDR1 and CDR2 sequences are SGHRS and YFSETQ. Trimming cost V 0 bases and J 3 bases, with 10 bases left between them. The CDR3 is 14 amino acids.